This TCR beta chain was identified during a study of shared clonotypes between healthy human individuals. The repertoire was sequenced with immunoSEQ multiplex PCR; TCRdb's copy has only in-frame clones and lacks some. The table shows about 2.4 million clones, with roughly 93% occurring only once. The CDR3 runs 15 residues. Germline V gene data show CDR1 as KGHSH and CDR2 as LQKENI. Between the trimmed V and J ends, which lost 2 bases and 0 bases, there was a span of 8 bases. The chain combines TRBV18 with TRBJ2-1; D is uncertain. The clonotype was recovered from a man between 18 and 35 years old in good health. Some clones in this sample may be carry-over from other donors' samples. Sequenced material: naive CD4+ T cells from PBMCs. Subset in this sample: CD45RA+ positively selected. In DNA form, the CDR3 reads TGTGCCAGCTCACCAATGAGGTCCTCCTACAATGAGCAGTTCTTC. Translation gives CASSPMRSSYNEQFF.